Described below is a single T cell receptor beta chain sequence and its context. This receptor's antigen is unknown. Base quality data are lacking; no much larger clone is found one base away. These data are taken from a study of radiotherapy plus CTLA-4 blockade in lung cancer (dated by TCRdb to between 2018 and 2020). With respect to the entire study: Objective responses occurred in more than 15% of enrolled patients, and 30% to 35% achieved disease control.

CDR1 SGHVS and CDR2 FQNEAQ are derived from the germline V gene. The junction shows trimming of 3 bases on V and 4 bases on J, and the gene matches do not reach 11 bases of it. Reading from cysteine to phenylalanine, the CDR3 counts 17 amino acids. Solely the CDR3 DNA is kept, with 51 bases framed from the first base. What the study reported, not specific to this receptor: The strongest predictors of response were reported to be early dynamic shifts in blood T cell clones along with a rise in serum interferon-beta following radiation. After treatment with radiotherapy and ipilimumab, TCR clones that originated in tumors expanded in peripheral blood.

Library creation used the immunoSEQ multiplex PCR assay. The table comes from immuneACCESS by way of TCRdb, which keeps in-frame sequences with V and J called. Part of the clones is missing from these tables; in studies checked, under half for an unresolved V gene and the rest for unknown reasons. The sample includes about 54,000 clones, with 79% observed a single time. The ten largest clones take up 3.2% of the sample. Focal radiation therapy combined with CTLA-4 blockade (ipilimumab) was tested in patients with chemo-refractory metastatic non-small-cell lung cancer. Recombination joined TRBV7-8 with TRBJ2-5; a stretch of 10 junction bases matches TRBD2. The TCR comes from a human donor with non-small cell lung cancer who had a partial response to radiotherapy plus ipilimumab. The material was peripheral blood, obtained from a patient treated with radiotherapy plus ipilimumab. The CDR3 region reads CASSFAGSGGARETQYF. Here is the DNA: TGTGCCAGCAGCTTTGCCGGGAGCGGGGGGGCCCGAGAGACCCAGTACTTC.